Following are 30 T cell receptor beta chains from one sample sequenced in a study of cytomegalovirus exposure and HLA in healthy donors. 13 Jbeta primers and 60 Vbeta primers were used for the PCR. Only in-frame clones appear in the TCRdb table, and some are missing; sequencing was by immunoSEQ multiplex PCR. The table includes approximately 150,000 clones, 65% to 90% detected once. The sequenced material came from PBMCs. All receptors derive from a man aged 50 to 60 in good health and CMV-seropositive.

The chain joins TRBV28 to TRBJ2-5; D not resolved. Trimming shortened V by 3 bases and J by 2 bases, and 7 bases separated the two germline ends. Looked up from germline, CDR1 is MDHEN and CDR2 is SYDVKM. The CDR3 is 13 amino acids. In DNA, the CDR3 is TGTGCCAGCAGTTTGCACGGGCAAGAGACCCAGTACTTC. As protein: CASSLHGQETQYF.

This clone was counted once. The rearrangement uses TRBV19 and TRBJ1-2; perhaps TRBD1 as D (5 bases). V dropped 2 bases and J dropped 6 bases, with 16 bases sitting between them. Per the germline V gene, CDR1 is LNHDA and CDR2 is SQIVND (reference sequence). The CDR3 covers 15 residues. The CDR3 DNA sequence: TGTGCCAGTAGTATAAGGGCACAGGTATTCGATGGCTACACCTTC. It translates to CASSIRAQVFDGYTF.

This chain uses TRBV19 with TRBJ1-4; 10 bases match TRBD1. This CDR3 contains 14 residues. Germline CDR1 LNHDA, CDR2 SQIVND (reference sequence). The V gene end was trimmed by 7 bases and the J gene end by 6 bases; junction bases not matched to a gene: 5. The CDR3 coding sequence is TGTGCCAGTAACCGACAGGGGGCGCATGAAAAACTGTTTTTT. It codes for CASNRQGAHEKLFF.

The chain recombines TRBV28 with TRBJ1-2; tentative D call: TRBD1 (6 bases). Germline loops: CDR1 MDHEN, CDR2 SYDVKM. V lost 6 bases and J 4 bases, leaving 15 bases between the germline ends. CDR3 length: 14 residues. CDR3 nucleotides: TGTGCCAGCAGCAATTACAGGGATTCCTATGGCTACACCTTC. As protein: CASSNYRDSYGYTF.

This chain joins TRBV19 and TRBJ1-5, with 9 bases identical to TRBD1. CDR1 is LNHDA and CDR2 is SQIVND in the germline V gene (reference sequence). The length of the CDR3 is 13 residues. After removal of 4 bases from V and 7 bases from J, the junction contained 2 bases not matched to a gene. The CDR3 bases are TGTGCCAGTAGTAGACAGGGGGTACAGCCCCAGCATTTT. It translates to CASSRQGVQPQHF.

The chain employs TRBV4-2 and TRBJ2-7; no clear D gene. V was clipped by 1 base and J by 0 bases, with 13 bases between them. The CDR3 sequence is 16 residues long. The germline gives CDR1 LGHNA, CDR2 YNFKEQ. The CDR3 coding sequence is TGTGCCAGCAGCCAAGCTCCCGACTCCAGCTCCTACGAGCAGTACTTC. Its translation: CASSQAPDSSSYEQYF.

In its sample, this clone was seen a few times. An end of the junction differs from the germline gene, which may be a read error. Other DNA sequences of this sample code for an identical CDR3. This chain connects TRBV4-1 to TRBJ2-3; no clear D gene. The germline gives CDR1 MGHRA, CDR2 YSYEKL. This CDR3 comprises 15 residues. The CDR3 reads CASSQAWPSTDTQYF. CDR3 sequence (DNA): TGTGCCAGCAGCCAAGCTTGGCCCAGCACAGATACGCAGTATTTT.

The rearrangement links TRBV6-5 to TRBJ2-5; 7 bases line up with TRBD2. The CDR3 runs to 12 residues. Germline loops: CDR1 MNHEY, CDR2 SVGAGI. The V and J ends lost 6 bases and 5 bases, in that order; junction bases with no gene match: 3. CDR3 amino acids: CASSPGGETQYF. The CDR3 DNA reads as TGTGCCAGCAGCCCCGGGGGGGAGACCCAGTACTTC.

This clone has only one observation. This chain links TRBV2 with TRBJ1-1; 9 nucleotides align to TRBD1. CDR1 is SNHLY and CDR2 is FYNNEI in the germline V gene. The CDR3 has 13 residues. Trimming at V came to 7 bases and at J to 5 bases, leaving 5 bases not matched to a gene. The CDR3 coding sequence is TGTGCCAGCACCGGGACAGGGCGGACTGAAGCTTTCTTT. Encoded protein: CASTGTGRTEAFF.

The CDR3 spells CASSAERGVDEQFF. The CDR3 bases are TGTGCCAGCAGCGCGGAGCGGGGGGTTGATGAGCAGTTCTTC. J is TRBJ2-1 and V is TRBV11-2; 9 nucleotides agree with TRBD2. V dropped 5 bases and J dropped 8; count of bases not matched to a gene: 7. The CDR3 covers 14 residues. The germline V gene has CDR1 SGHAT and CDR2 FQNNGV.

The rearrangement joins TRBV7-3 to TRBJ2-1; 13 bases are shared with TRBD2. Germline V gene lookup returns CDR1 SGHTA and CDR2 FQGTGA. V lost 5 bases, J lost 6 bases, and 7 bases stayed unmatched. The CDR3 length is 16 residues. This chain's CDR3 is CASSTERLAGGNEQFF. CDR3 bases: TGTGCCAGCAGCACGGAACGACTAGCGGGGGGCAATGAGCAGTTCTTC.

The CDR3 coding sequence is TGCGCCAGCAGCCAAGTTGCAGGGGTGCACTATGGCTACACCTTC. Its translation: CASSQVAGVHYGYTF. The V call is TRBV4-3, the J call TRBJ1-2; maybe TRBD1 (6 bases). Trimming removed 1 base at V and 3 bases at J, with 12 bases between. Per germline, CDR1 LGHNA and CDR2 YSLEER. CDR3 size: 15 residues.

The chain recombines TRBV7-2 with TRBJ1-4; no clear D. V was trimmed by 5 bases and J by 4 bases, leaving 14 bases between them. Germline V gene sequence: CDR1 SGHTA, CDR2 FQGNSA. This CDR3 has 15 residues. The CDR3 DNA reads TGTGCCAGCAGCCCCCTCGCCGGGGTTAATGAAAAACTGTTTTTT. It specifies CASSPLAGVNEKLFF.

This clone was observed once. V gene TRBV18 combines with J gene TRBJ2-2, with TRBD1 matching 9 bases. The CDR3 has 14 amino acids. V lost 3 bases and J lost 4; bases outside the gene matches: 0. From germline, CDR1 is KGHSH and CDR2 LQKENI. The CDR3 region is CASSPGQGTGELFF. CDR3 DNA: TGTGCCAGCTCACCGGGACAGGGCACCGGGGAGCTGTTTTTT.

This sequence joins TRBV28 and TRBJ1-6, with 7 bases that match TRBD1. The CDR3 has 15 amino acids. V dropped 5 bases and J dropped 9; count of bases not matched to a gene: 10. Germline V gene sequence: CDR1 MDHEN, CDR2 SYDVKM. The CDR3 sequence is CASSRNDRVRSPLHF. In DNA form, the CDR3 reads TGTGCCAGCAGTCGAAATGACAGGGTTCGTTCACCCCTCCACTTT.

The chain recombines TRBV9 with TRBJ2-5; 7 bases are shared with TRBD2. The CDR3 consists of 15 residues. V shed 4 bases and J 1 base; nucleotides not matched to a gene: 7. Germline loops: CDR1 SGDLS, CDR2 YYNGEE. This CDR3 is CASSPAGHVQETQYF. The CDR3 DNA reads as TGTGCCAGCAGCCCAGCGGGGCATGTCCAAGAGACCCAGTACTTC.

The chain combines TRBV27 with TRBJ1-1, with D maybe TRBD1 (5 bases). CDR3 size: 13 residues. Germline values: CDR1 MNHEY, CDR2 SMNVEV (reference sequence). V was pared by 5 bases and J by 5 bases, with 12 bases between. This CDR3 is CASSPRVGTEAFF. The CDR3 DNA follows: TGTGCCAGCAGTCCCAGGGTTGGGACTGAAGCTTTCTTT.

The chain recombines TRBV30 with TRBJ1-1, with D uncertain. The CDR3 loop spans 12 amino acids. Germline loops: CDR1 GTSNPN, CDR2 SVGIG (reference sequence). V gave up 1 base and J gave up 6 bases, with 9 bases separating them. The CDR3 coding sequence is TGTGCCTGGAGTGGACTAAGCCCTGAAGCTTTCTTT. Translating gives CAWSGLSPEAFF.

The rearrangement uses TRBV14 and TRBJ1-2; TRBD1 might be the D (6 bases). The CDR3 spans 16 residues. Trimming removed 4 bases from V and 1 base from J, with 16 bases in between. Germline V lookup: CDR1 SGHDN, CDR2 FVKESK. CDR3 sequence reads: CASSLAWGPINYGYTF. The DNA for the CDR3 is TGTGCCAGCAGCCTCGCGTGGGGGCCAATTAACTATGGCTACACCTTC. Using reference TRBV14 and TRBJ1-2 for the parts outside the CDR3, the full variable domain is EAGVTQFPSHSVIEKGQTVTLRCDPISGHDNLYWYRRVMGKEIKFLLHFVKESKQDESGMPNNRFLAERTGGTYSTLKVQPAELEDSGVYFCASSLAWGPINYGYTFGSGTRLTVV.

The chain combines TRBV27 with TRBJ2-1; 9 bases line up with TRBD1. Trimming cost V 3 bases and J 4 bases; bases outside gene matches: 1. There are 14 residues in the CDR3. Germline V gene lookup returns CDR1 MNHEY and CDR2 SMNVEV (reference sequence). The CDR3 is CASSFGTGYNEQFF. CDR3 nucleotide sequence: TGTGCCAGCAGTTTTGGGACAGGGTACAATGAGCAGTTCTTC.

The chain recombines TRBV5-1 with TRBJ1-2, with D perhaps matching TRBD1 (6 bases). The V end was cut by 0 bases, the J end by 2 bases, with 11 bases between. Germline V lookup: CDR1 SGHRS, CDR2 YFSETQ. The CDR3 has 15 residues. The DNA of the CDR3 is TGCGCCAGCAGCTTGGAACCAGGGGCCAACTATGGCTACACCTTC. Its translation is CASSLEPGANYGYTF.

The V gene is TRBV7-8, the J gene TRBJ2-1, with 7 bases lining up with TRBD1. The CDR3 contains 16 residues. The J segment lost 0 bases and the V segment lost 2 bases, leaving 4 bases of the junction unmatched. Germline V gene lookup returns CDR1 SGHVS and CDR2 FQNEAQ. The DNA for the CDR3 is TGTGCCAGCAGCTTATTAGACAGGGACTCCTACAATGAGCAGTTCTTC. Translation: CASSLLDRDSYNEQFF.

The V gene is TRBV29-1, the J gene TRBJ1-6, with 7 bases aligning to TRBD1. Germline CDR1 SQVTM, CDR2 ANQGSEA. There are 13 residues in the CDR3. The J segment lost 7 bases and the V segment lost 5 bases, leaving 5 bases of the junction unmatched. CDR3 sequence (DNA): TGCAGCGTTCTTACAGGGGCGAATTCACCCCTCCACTTT. Its protein is CSVLTGANSPLHF.

J is TRBJ2-5 and V is TRBV10-3; D is perhaps TRBD2 (6 bases). Germline lookup yields CDR1 ENHRY and CDR2 SYGVKD. V dropped 3 bases and J dropped 5 bases, with 16 bases sitting between them. The CDR3 has 15 residues. CDR3 coding DNA: TGTGCCATCAGTGAACGCCGGGACCGGGGGGAGACCCAGTACTTC. The encoded protein is CAISERRDRGETQYF.

The chain links TRBV7-2 to TRBJ1-1; 7 positions match TRBD1. The CDR3 spans 15 residues. Germline V gives CDR1 SGHTA, CDR2 FQGNSA. The J segment lost 5 bases and the V segment lost 2 bases, leaving 8 bases of the junction unmatched. As DNA, the CDR3 is TGTGCCAGCAGCTTAATGGCAGGACAGGAGACTGAAGCTTTCTTT. Its translation is CASSLMAGQETEAFF.

This sequence joins TRBV7-3 and TRBJ1-6, with TRBD1 matching 10 bases. V shed 3 bases, J shed 5 bases, and the junction held 1 base outside the gene matches. CDR1 is SGHTA, CDR2 FQGTGA, per germline. The CDR3 is made up of 15 amino acids. The CDR3 region has the DNA TGTGCCAGCAGCTTGGGGACAGGGGATAATTCACCCCTCCACTTT. As protein: CASSLGTGDNSPLHF.

The chain is built from TRBV13 and TRBJ1-1, with 8 bases identical to TRBD1. Looked up from germline, CDR1 is PRHDT and CDR2 is FYEKMQ (reference sequence). With 5 bases clipped from V and 0 bases from J, the junction kept 2 bases outside the gene matches. The CDR3 loop spans 14 amino acids. In nucleotides, the CDR3 is TGTGCCAGCAGCCCGGGACAGGTGAACACTGAAGCTTTCTTT. Amino acids: CASSPGQVNTEAFF.

The rearrangement links TRBV7-9 to TRBJ1-2; TRBD1 aligns across 7 bases. CDR1 and CDR2 (germline): SEHNR, FQNEAQ (reference sequence). The CDR3 runs 14 residues. The V segment lost 6 bases and the J segment 1 base; nucleotides outside the gene matches: 5. The CDR3 protein is CASRARDSNYGYTF. Written as DNA, the CDR3 is TGTGCCAGCAGAGCCCGGGACAGTAACTATGGCTACACCTTC.

This clone was observed a few times. An end of the junction does not agree with germline; a read error may underlie this. The V and J genes are TRBV5-4 and TRBJ1-2; 9 bases agree with TRBD1. Germline V gives CDR1 SGHNT, CDR2 YYREEE (reference sequence). CDR3 length: 13 residues. The CDR3 DNA is TGTGCCAGCAGTTTGGACAGGGGTGTTGGCTACACCTTC. Translation: CASSLDRGVGYTF.

The chain combines TRBV5-1 with TRBJ2-2; 13 bases line up with TRBD2. CDR3 length: 16 amino acids. CDR1 SGHRS and CDR2 YFSETQ come from the germline V gene. V was clipped by 4 bases and J by 4 bases; unmatched bases: 4. The CDR3 reads CASSRWTSGSTGELFF. As DNA, the CDR3 is TGCGCCAGCAGCCGTTGGACTAGCGGGAGCACCGGGGAGCTGTTTTTT.